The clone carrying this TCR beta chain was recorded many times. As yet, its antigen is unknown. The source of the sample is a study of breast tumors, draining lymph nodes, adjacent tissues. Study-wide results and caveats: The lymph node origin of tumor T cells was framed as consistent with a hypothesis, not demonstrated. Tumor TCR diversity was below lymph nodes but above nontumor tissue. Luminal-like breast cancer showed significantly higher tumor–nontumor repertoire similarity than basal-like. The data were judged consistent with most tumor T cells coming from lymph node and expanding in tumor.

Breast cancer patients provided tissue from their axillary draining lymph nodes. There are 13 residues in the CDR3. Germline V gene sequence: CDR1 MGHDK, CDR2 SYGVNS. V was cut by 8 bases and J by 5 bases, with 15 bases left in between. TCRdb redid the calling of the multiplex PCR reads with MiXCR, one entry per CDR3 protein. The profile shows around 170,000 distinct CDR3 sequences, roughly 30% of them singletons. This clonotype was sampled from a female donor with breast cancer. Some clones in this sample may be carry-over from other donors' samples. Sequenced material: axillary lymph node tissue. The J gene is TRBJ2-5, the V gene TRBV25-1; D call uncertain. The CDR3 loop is CASRPWVGETQYF. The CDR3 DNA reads TGTGCCAGCCGGCCTTGGGTGGGGGAGACCCAGTACTTC. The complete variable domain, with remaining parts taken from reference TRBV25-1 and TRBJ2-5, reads EADIYQTPRYLVIGTGKKITLECSQTMGHDKMYWYQQDPGMELHLIHYSYGVNSTEKGDLSSESTVSRIRTEHFPLTLESARPSHTSQYLCASRPWVGETQYFGPGTRLLVL.